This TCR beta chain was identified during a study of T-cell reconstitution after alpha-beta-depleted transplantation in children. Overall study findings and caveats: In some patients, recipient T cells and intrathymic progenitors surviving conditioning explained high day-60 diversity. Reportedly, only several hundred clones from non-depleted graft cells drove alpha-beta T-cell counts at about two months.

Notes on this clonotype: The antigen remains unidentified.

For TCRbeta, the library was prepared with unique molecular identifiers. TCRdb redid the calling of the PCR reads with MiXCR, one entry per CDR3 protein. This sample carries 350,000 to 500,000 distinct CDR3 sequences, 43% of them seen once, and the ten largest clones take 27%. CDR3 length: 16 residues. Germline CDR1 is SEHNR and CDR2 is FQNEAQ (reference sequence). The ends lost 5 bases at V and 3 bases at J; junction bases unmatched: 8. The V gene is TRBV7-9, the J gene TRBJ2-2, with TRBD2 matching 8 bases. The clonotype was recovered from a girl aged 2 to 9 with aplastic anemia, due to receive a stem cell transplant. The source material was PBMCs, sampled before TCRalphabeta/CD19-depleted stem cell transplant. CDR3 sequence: CASSISGTRDTGELFF. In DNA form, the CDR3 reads TGTGCCAGCAGCATTTCCGGGACTAGGGACACCGGGGAGCTGTTTTTT.